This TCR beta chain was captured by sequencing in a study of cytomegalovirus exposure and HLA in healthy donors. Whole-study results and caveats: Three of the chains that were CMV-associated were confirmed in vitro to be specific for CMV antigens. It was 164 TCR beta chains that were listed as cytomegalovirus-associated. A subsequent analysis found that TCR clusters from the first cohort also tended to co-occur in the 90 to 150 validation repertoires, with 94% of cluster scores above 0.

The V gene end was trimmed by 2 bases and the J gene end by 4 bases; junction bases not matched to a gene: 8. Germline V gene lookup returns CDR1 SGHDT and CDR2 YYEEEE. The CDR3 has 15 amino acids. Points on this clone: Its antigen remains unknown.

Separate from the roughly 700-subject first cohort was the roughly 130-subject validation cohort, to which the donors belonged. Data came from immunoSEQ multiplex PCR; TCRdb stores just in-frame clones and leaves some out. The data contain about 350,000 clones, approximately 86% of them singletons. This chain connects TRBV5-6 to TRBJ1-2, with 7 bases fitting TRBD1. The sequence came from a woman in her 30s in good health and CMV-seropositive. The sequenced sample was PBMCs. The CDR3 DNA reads TGTGCCAGCAGCTTAGGGACAGAGAACTTCTATGGCTACACCTTC. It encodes CASSLGTENFYGYTF.